Shown below are 14 T cell receptor beta chains from a single sample sequenced in a study of T cell changes during pregnancy in multiple sclerosis. TCRdb's copy holds only in-frame clones and misses some; the assay was immunoSEQ multiplex PCR. The top ten hold about 1.6% of the sample, which has fewer than 90,000 clones, 94% seen once. Sequencing was performed on peripheral blood, taken after pregnancy. Source of these receptors: a female donor in good health, enrolled as a control in a pregnancy study.

The gene calls are TRBV4-1 and TRBJ2-3; 8 nucleotides line up with TRBD1. CDR3 length: 17 residues. The V gene's germline CDR1 is MGHRA and CDR2 YSYEKL. Unmatched junction bases numbered 16, after V lost 7 bases and J lost 4 bases. CDR3 sequence: CASNPRGPGSKADTQYF. In DNA form, the CDR3 reads TGCGCCAGCAACCCCAGGGGGCCAGGGTCTAAGGCAGATACGCAGTATTTT.

V gene TRBV4-2 combines with J gene TRBJ1-4; D might be TRBD1 (6 bases). The CDR3 length is 17 residues. Germline CDR1 and CDR2: LGHNA and YNFKEQ. Trimming took 1 base from V and 8 from J, leaving 20 bases between them. The chain's CDR3 is CASSQVSLSAGEEKLFF. The CDR3 DNA reads TGTGCCAGCAGCCAAGTTAGCCTGTCGGCAGGGGAGGAAAAACTGTTTTTT.

V usage is TRBV28 and J usage is TRBJ1-3; 8 nucleotides align to TRBD1. This CDR3 region has 16 residues. The germline CDR1 and CDR2 sequences are MDHEN and SYDVKM. V trimming: 6 bases; J trimming: 0 bases; junction bases outside the gene matches: 7. The CDR3 sequence: CASSHNRGSSGNTIYF. As DNA, the CDR3 is TGTGCCAGCAGCCACAACAGGGGGAGCTCTGGAAACACCATATATTTT.

The chain combines TRBV7-6 with TRBJ2-1, with TRBD1 matching 11 bases. The CDR3 is made up of 15 amino acids. Germline V gene lookup returns CDR1 SGHVS and CDR2 FNYEAQ. The V gene end was trimmed by 5 bases and the J gene end by 4 bases; junction bases not matched to a gene: 4. This CDR3 is CASSRGQGAYNEQFF. CDR3 nucleotides: TGTGCCAGCAGCCGAGGACAGGGGGCATACAATGAGCAGTTCTTC.

The V and J genes are TRBV5-1 and TRBJ1-4, with a possible D match to TRBD1 (6 bases). The CDR3 has 15 residues. Looked up from germline, CDR1 is SGHRS and CDR2 is YFSETQ. With 0 bases removed from V and 6 bases from J, the gap between germline ends came to 12 bases. CDR3 amino acids: CASSLEGGRDEKLFF. In DNA, the CDR3 is TGCGCCAGCAGCTTGGAGGGGGGGCGCGATGAAAAACTGTTTTTT.

This rearrangement joins TRBV27 to TRBJ2-7, with D maybe TRBD2 (6 bases). V shed 6 bases and J shed 1 base, with 19 bases lying between them. Germline V lookup: CDR1 MNHEY, CDR2 SMNVEV (reference sequence). The CDR3 length is 16 residues. CDR3 nucleotides: TGTGCCAGCAGGGCAACGGGAGACAGAATTTCCTACGAGCAGTACTTC. It specifies CASRATGDRISYEQYF.

The V and J genes are TRBV7-9 and TRBJ2-7, with D perhaps TRBD2 (6 bases). The CDR3 extends over 14 amino acids. CDR1 SEHNR and CDR2 FQNEAQ come from the germline V gene (reference sequence). The V and J ends lost 3 bases and 5 bases respectively, with 14 bases between them. The CDR3: CASSFFGGTHEQYF. Here the CDR3 DNA reads TGTGCCAGCAGCTTTTTCGGGGGAACCCACGAGCAGTACTTC.

The chain carries TRBV6-6 and TRBJ2-1, with D unresolved. Trimming stripped 8 bases from V and 3 bases from J, with 11 bases between. The germline CDR1 and CDR2 sequences are MNHNY and SVGAGI (reference sequence). This CDR3 contains 13 residues. CDR3 in DNA: TGTGCCAGCTCGGCAGGTAGCTACAATGAGCAGTTCTTC. Translated: CASSAGSYNEQFF.

The J gene is TRBJ1-4, the V gene TRBV28; tentatively, D is TRBD1 (5 bases). Germline CDR1 is MDHEN and CDR2 is SYDVKM. Trimming took 6 bases from V and 0 from J, leaving 14 bases between them. The CDR3 is 16 amino acids. CDR3 in DNA: TGTGCCAGCAGCCTATCTGGACAAGCAACTAATGAAAAACTGTTTTTT. Translated, it gives CASSLSGQATNEKLFF.

The V gene is TRBV5-1, the J gene TRBJ2-7; 8 nucleotides agree with TRBD1. The germline CDR1 and CDR2 sequences are SGHRS and YFSETQ. The J segment lost 6 bases and the V segment lost 7 bases, leaving 9 bases of the junction unmatched. The CDR3 runs to 13 residues. The CDR3 DNA reads TGCGCCAGCTCCCGGGACAGGCCGGGCGAGCAGTACTTC. Encoded protein: CASSRDRPGEQYF.

V gene TRBV5-4 combines with J gene TRBJ1-1, with D perhaps matching TRBD1 (5 bases). V lost 3 bases to trimming and J lost 4 bases, with 13 bases between them. CDR3 length equals 14 residues. CDR1 is SGHNT, CDR2 YYREEE, per germline (reference sequence). The chain's CDR3 is CASSSNPDSTEAFF. CDR3 in DNA: TGTGCCAGCAGCTCCAACCCAGACAGCACTGAAGCTTTCTTT.

The V and J genes are TRBV19 and TRBJ2-7; 9 bases align to TRBD1. V was pared by 3 bases and J by 13 bases, with 7 bases of the junction left unmatched. Germline V gives CDR1 LNHDA, CDR2 SQIVND (reference sequence). CDR3 length: 12 amino acids. The CDR3 sequence: CASSMTGGPSYF. The CDR3 nucleotides are TGTGCCAGTAGTATGACAGGGGGTCCGTCTTACTTC.

V gene TRBV6-5 combines with J gene TRBJ2-7; 9 positions agree with TRBD1. The CDR3 spans 14 residues. Germline CDR1 MNHEY, CDR2 SVGAGI. Trimming took 7 bases from V and 1 from J; bases not matched to a gene: 5. The CDR3 protein is CASTGDRVSYEQYF. CDR3 in DNA: TGTGCCAGCACCGGGGACAGGGTGTCCTACGAGCAGTACTTC.

The chain links TRBV15 to TRBJ2-1, with D possibly being TRBD2 (5 bases). The V and J ends lost 7 bases and 6 bases respectively, with 13 bases between them. The germline V gene encodes CDR1 LNHNV and CDR2 YYDKDF (reference sequence). The length of the CDR3 is 13 residues. CDR3 loop: CATMQAAVNEQFF. Written as DNA, the CDR3 is TGTGCCACCATGCAGGCAGCGGTCAATGAGCAGTTCTTC.